This section outlines one T cell receptor (beta chain) sequence together with its context. V lost 1 base, J lost 2 bases, and 9 bases lay in between. Germline V lookup: CDR1 SGHTA, CDR2 FQGNSA. The CDR3 is 14 residues long. These data are taken from a study of blood T cell repertoires in COVID-19. Study-level background: Sources were T cells, B-cell-depleted T cells, or PBMCs; the material itself was cDNA or gDNA.

Data came from immunoSEQ multiplex PCR; TCRdb stores just in-frame clones and leaves some out. The table has 95,000 to 120,000 clones, around 81% seen once. Material for sequencing was peripheral blood. The sequence was obtained from a woman in her 70s with acute or convalescent COVID-19. The rearrangement uses TRBV7-2 and TRBJ2-7; no clear D gene. The chain's CDR3 is CASSLGNGAYEQYV. The CDR3 DNA follows: TGTGCCAGCAGCTTAGGGAACGGAGCCTACGAGCAGTACGTC.